This T cell receptor beta chain appears in the sequencing data of a study of type 1 regulatory T cells. Overall study: T-allo10 is a Tr1-enriched, alloantigen-specific CD4 T cell product made in vitro. General study findings and limits: Compared with non-type 1 regulatory T cells, type 1 regulatory T cells showed a more restricted TCR repertoire.

TCRdb analysed the reads with MiXCR anew, one entry per CDR3 protein. The profile shows around 65,000 distinct CDR3 sequences, roughly half of them singletons. Trimming pared 4 bases from V and 1 base from J, leaving 11 bases between. The V gene's germline CDR1 is LGHDT and CDR2 YNNKEL (reference sequence). The length of the CDR3 is 14 residues. Comments on this clonotype: Antigen unknown.

This sequence originates from a human donor in good health. The V call is TRBV3-1, the J call TRBJ2-7, with unresolved D. Material for sequencing was cultured non-Tr1 T cells, either the whole culture or a sorted T cell fraction (not recorded which). The CDR3 nucleotides read TGTGCCAGCAGCCCATCCGGTAGTTCCTACGAGCAGTACTTC. Its translation is CASSPSGSSYEQYF.